Reported below is one T cell receptor (beta chain). The sample belongs to a study of cytomegalovirus exposure and HLA in healthy donors. The PCR used 60 Vbeta and 13 Jbeta primers. Profiled with immunoSEQ multiplex PCR; TCRdb holds only in-frame clones, not every one. The data contain approximately 99,000 clones, about four fifths of them singletons. Germline CDR1 reads KGHSH; CDR2 reads LQKENI. This CDR3 contains 20 residues. V lost 4 bases, J lost 1 base, and 15 bases stayed unmatched. Input material: PBMCs. This sequence joins TRBV18 and TRBJ2-3, with TRBD2 identical over 12 bases. This TCR came from a man aged 35 to 55 in good health and CMV-seropositive. The CDR3 DNA follows: TGTGCCAGCTCACTCTCGGTATTAACTAGCGGGAGGATCGGCACAGATACGCAGTATTTT. It translates to CASSLSVLTSGRIGTDTQYF. Full variable domain (outside the CDR3, taken from reference TRBV18 and TRBJ2-3): NAGVMQNPRHLVRRRGQEARLRCSPMKGHSHVYWYRQLPEEGLKFMVYLQKENIIDESGMPKERFSAEFPKEGPSILRIQQVVRGDSAAYFCASSLSVLTSGRIGTDTQYFGPGTRLTVL.